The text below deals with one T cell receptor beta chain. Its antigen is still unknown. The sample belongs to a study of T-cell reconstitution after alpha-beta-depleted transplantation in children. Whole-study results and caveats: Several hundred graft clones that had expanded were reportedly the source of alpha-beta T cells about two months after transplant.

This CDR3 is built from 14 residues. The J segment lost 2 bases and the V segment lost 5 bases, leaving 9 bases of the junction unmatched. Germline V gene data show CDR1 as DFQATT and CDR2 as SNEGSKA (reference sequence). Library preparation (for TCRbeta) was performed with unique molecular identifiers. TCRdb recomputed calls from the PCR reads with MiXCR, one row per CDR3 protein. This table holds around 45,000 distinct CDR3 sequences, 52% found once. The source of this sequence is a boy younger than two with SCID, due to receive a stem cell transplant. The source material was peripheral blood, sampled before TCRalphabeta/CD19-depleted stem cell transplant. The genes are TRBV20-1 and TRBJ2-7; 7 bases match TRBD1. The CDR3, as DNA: TGCAGTGCTGGTACAGGGGCCATACCCTACGAGCAGTACTTC. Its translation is CSAGTGAIPYEQYF.